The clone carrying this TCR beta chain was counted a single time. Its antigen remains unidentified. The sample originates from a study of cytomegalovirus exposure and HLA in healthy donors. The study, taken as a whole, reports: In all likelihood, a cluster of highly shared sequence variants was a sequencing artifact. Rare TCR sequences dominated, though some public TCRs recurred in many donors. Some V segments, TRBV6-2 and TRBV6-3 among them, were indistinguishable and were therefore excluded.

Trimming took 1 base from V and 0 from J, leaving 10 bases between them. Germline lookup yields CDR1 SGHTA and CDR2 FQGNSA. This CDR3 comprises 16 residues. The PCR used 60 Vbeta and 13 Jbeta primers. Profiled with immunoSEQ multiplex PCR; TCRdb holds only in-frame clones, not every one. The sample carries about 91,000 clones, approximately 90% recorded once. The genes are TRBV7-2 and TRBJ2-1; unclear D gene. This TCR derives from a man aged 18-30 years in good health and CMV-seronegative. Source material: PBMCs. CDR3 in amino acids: CASSLGTPSSYNEQFF. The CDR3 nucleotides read TGTGCCAGCAGCTTAGGTACACCCTCCTCCTACAATGAGCAGTTCTTC.